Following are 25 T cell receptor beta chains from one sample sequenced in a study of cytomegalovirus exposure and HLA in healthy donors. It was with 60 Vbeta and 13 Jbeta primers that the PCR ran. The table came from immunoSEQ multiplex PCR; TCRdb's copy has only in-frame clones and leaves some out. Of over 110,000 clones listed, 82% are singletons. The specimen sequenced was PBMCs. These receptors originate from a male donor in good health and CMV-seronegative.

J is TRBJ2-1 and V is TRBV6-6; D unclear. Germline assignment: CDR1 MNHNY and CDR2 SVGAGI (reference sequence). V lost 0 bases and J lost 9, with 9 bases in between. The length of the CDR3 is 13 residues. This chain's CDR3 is CASSYSITSEQFF. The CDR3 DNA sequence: TGTGCCAGCAGTTACTCGATCACGAGTGAGCAGTTCTTC.

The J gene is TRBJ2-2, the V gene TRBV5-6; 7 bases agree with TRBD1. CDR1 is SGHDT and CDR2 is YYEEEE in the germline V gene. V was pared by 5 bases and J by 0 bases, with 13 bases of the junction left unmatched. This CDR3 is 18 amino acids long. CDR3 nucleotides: TGTGCCAGCAGAAGACAGGGTACTTGGACCACGAACACCGGGGAGCTGTTTTTT. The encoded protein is CASRRQGTWTTNTGELFF.

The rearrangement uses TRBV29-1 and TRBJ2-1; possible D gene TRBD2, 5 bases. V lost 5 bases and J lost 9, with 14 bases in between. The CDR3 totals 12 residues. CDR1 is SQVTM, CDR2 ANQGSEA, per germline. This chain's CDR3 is CSVLAYAPEQFF. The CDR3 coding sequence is TGCAGCGTTCTAGCTTACGCCCCTGAGCAGTTCTTC.

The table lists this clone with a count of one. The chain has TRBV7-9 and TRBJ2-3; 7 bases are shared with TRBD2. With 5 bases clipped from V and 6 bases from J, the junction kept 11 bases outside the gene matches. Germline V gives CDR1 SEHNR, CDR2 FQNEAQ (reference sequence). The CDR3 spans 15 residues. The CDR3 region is CASSPVGGRPDTQYF. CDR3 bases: TGTGCCAGCAGCCCCGTCGGGGGGAGACCGGATACGCAGTATTTT.

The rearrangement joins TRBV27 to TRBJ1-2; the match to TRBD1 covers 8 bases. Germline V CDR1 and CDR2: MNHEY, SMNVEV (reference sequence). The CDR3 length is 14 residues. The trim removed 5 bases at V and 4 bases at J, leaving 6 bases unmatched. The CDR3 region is CASSPQGGAYGYTF. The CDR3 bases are TGTGCCAGCAGTCCACAGGGGGGTGCCTATGGCTACACCTTC.

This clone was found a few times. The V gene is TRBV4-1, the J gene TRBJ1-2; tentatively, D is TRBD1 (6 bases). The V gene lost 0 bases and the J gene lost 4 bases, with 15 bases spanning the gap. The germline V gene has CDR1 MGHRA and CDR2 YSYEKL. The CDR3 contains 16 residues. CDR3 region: CASSQDRTALGYGYTF. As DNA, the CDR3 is TGCGCCAGCAGCCAAGATCGGACAGCCCTTGGCTATGGCTACACCTTC.

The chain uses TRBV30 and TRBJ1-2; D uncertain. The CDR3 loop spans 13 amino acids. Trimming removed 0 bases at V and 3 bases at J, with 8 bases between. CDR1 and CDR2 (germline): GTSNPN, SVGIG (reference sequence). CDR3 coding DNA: TGTGCCTGGAGTGTCACCGGGTACTATGGCTACACCTTC. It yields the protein CAWSVTGYYGYTF.

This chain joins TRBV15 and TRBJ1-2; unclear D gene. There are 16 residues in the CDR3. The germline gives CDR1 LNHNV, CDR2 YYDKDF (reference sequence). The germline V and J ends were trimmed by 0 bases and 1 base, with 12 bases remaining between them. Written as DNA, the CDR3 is TGTGCCACCAGCAGAGATCTGGTAGCGCTTAACTATGGCTACACCTTC. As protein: CATSRDLVALNYGYTF.

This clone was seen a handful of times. Here the CDR3 DNA reads TGCAGCGTTGAGGAACAGCCCTACGAGCAGTACTTC. Protein: CSVEEQPYEQYF. The chain links TRBV29-1 to TRBJ2-7; D uncertain. V was pared by 3 bases and J by 2 bases, with 8 bases between. Germline V gives CDR1 SQVTM, CDR2 ANQGSEA. This CDR3 contains 12 residues.

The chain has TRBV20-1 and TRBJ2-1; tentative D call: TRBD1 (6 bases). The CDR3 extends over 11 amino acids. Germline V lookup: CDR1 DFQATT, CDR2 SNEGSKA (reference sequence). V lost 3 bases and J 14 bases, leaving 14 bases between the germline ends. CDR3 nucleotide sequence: TGCAGTGCTAGGGGCAGGGGAAGGGAGTTCTTC. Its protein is CSARGRGREFF.

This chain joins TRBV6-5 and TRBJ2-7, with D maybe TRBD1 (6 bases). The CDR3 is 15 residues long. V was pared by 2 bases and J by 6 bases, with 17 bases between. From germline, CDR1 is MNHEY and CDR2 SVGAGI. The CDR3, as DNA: TGTGCCAGCAGTTACAGGGACACCTACCCGGGCGAGCAGTACTTC. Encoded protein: CASSYRDTYPGEQYF.

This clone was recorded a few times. The CDR3 DNA is TGTGCCAGCAGCTCGGGACAGGGGACAGATACGCAGTATTTT. Residues: CASSSGQGTDTQYF. The chain recombines TRBV13 with TRBJ2-3; the match to TRBD1 covers 10 bases. Looked up from germline, CDR1 is PRHDT and CDR2 is FYEKMQ (reference sequence). The CDR3 contains 14 residues. Losses at the gene ends were 4 bases for V and 3 bases for J; bases not matched to a gene: 1. The variable domain in full, with the rest retrieved from reference TRBV13 and TRBJ2-3, is AAGVIQSPRHLIKEKRETATLKCYPIPRHDTVYWYQQGPGQDPQFLISFYEKMQSDKGSIPDRFSAQQFSDYHSELNMSSLELGDSALYFCASSSGQGTDTQYFGPGTRLTVL.

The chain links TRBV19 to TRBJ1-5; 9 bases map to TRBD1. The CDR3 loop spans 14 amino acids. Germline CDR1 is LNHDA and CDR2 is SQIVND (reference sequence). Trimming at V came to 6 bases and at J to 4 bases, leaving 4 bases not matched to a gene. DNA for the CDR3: TGTGCCAGTAGCTGGACAGGGGTGAATCAGCCCCAGCATTTT. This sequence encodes CASSWTGVNQPQHF.

CDR3 nucleotide sequence: TGTGCCAGCAGTTCCTACAGGGGGCGGGAGACCCAGTACTTC. The encoded protein is CASSSYRGRETQYF. The chain has TRBV6-6 and TRBJ2-5, with TRBD1 matching 9 bases. CDR3 size: 14 residues. Germline CDR1 MNHNY, CDR2 SVGAGI (reference sequence). With V trimmed by 4 bases and J by 5 bases, 5 bases remained unmatched.

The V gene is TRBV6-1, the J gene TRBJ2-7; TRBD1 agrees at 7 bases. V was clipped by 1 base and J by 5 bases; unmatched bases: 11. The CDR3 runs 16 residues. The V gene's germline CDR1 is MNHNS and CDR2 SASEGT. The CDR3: CASSEETGVGRDEQYF. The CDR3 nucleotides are TGTGCCAGCAGTGAAGAAACAGGGGTCGGGCGGGACGAGCAGTACTTC.

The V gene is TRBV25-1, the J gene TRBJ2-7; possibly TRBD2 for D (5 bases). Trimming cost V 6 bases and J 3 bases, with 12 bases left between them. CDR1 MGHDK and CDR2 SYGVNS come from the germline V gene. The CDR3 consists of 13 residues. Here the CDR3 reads CASRGSLNYEQYF. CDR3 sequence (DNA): TGTGCCAGCAGAGGGAGCTTGAACTACGAGCAGTACTTC.

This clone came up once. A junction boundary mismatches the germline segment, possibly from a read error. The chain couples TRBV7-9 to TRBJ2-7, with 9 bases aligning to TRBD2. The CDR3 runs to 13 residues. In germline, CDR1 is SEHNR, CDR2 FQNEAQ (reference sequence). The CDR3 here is CSSSPSGIHEQYF. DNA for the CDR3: TGTTCCAGCAGCCCTAGCGGGATCCACGAGCAGTACTTC.

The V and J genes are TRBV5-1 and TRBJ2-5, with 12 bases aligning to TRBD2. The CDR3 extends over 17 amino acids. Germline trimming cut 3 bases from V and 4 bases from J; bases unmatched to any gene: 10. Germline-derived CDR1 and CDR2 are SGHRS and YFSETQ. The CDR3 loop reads CASSWGRTSGIGETQYF. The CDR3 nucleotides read TGCGCCAGCAGCTGGGGGCGGACTAGCGGGATTGGAGAGACCCAGTACTTC.

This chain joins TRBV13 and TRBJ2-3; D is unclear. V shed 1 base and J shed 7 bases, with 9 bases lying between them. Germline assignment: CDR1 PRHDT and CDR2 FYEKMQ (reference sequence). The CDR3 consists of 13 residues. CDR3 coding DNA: TGTGCCAGCAGCTTAGCCGGTAGTTATACGCAGTATTTT. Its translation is CASSLAGSYTQYF. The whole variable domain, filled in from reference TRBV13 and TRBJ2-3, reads AAGVIQSPRHLIKEKRETATLKCYPIPRHDTVYWYQQGPGQDPQFLISFYEKMQSDKGSIPDRFSAQQFSDYHSELNMSSLELGDSALYFCASSLAGSYTQYFGPGTRLTVL.

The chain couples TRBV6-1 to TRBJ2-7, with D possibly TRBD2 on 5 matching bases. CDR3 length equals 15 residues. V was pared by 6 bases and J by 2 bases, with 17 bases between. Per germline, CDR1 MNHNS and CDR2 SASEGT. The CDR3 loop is CASRNMILEAYEQYF. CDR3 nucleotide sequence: TGTGCCAGCAGGAATATGATACTAGAGGCCTACGAGCAGTACTTC.

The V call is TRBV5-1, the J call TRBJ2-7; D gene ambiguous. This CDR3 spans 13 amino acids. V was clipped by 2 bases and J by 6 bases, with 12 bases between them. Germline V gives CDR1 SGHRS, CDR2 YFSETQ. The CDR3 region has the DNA TGCGCCAGCAGCTTTCCTATGCCTGGCGAGCAGTACTTC. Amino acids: CASSFPMPGEQYF.

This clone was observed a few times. CDR3 coding DNA: TGTGCCAGCAGCCGGTCGGCCTACGAGCAGTACTTC. It yields the protein CASSRSAYEQYF. The V and J genes are TRBV5-6 and TRBJ2-7, with D uncertain. CDR3 size: 12 residues. Germline lookup yields CDR1 SGHDT and CDR2 YYEEEE. Trimming stripped 4 bases from V and 2 bases from J, with 7 bases between.

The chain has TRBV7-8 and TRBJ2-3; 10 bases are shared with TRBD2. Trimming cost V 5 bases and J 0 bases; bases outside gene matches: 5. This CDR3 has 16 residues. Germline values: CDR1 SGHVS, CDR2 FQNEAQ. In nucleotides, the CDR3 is TGTGCCAGCAGCCCTTGGACTAGCGGTAGCACAGATACGCAGTATTTT. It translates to CASSPWTSGSTDTQYF. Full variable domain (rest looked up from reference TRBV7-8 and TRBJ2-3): GAGVSQSPRYKVAKRGQDVALRCDPISGHVSLFWYQQALGQGPEFLTYFQNEAQLDKSGLPSDRFFAERPEGSVSTLKIQRTQQEDSAVYLCASSPWTSGSTDTQYFGPGTRLTVL.

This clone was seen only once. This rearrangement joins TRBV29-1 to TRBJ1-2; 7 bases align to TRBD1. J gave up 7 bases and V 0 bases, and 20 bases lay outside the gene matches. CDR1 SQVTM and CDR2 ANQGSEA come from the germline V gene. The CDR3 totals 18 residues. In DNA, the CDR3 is TGCAGCGTTGAAGATCATCCCCTGACCGGACAGGTTTTTGGTGGCTACACCTTC. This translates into CSVEDHPLTGQVFGGYTF.

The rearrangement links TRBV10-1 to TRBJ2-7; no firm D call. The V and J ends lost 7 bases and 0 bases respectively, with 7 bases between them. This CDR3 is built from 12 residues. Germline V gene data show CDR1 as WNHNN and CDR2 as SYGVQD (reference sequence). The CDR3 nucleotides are TGCGCCAGCACTGCGAGCTCCTACGAGCAGTACTTC. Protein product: CASTASSYEQYF.